The next 10 T cell receptor beta chains were all read from a single sample in a study of blood T cell repertoires in COVID-19. Generated by immunoSEQ multiplex PCR, the TCRdb table keeps only in-frame clones and is missing some. The table includes roughly 110,000 clones, about four fifths detected once. Material for sequencing was peripheral blood. These receptors were obtained from a woman aged 55-70 years with acute or convalescent COVID-19.

J is TRBJ1-1 and V is TRBV19; 7 bases map to TRBD1. CDR1 is LNHDA, CDR2 SQIVND, per germline (reference sequence). V shed 1 base, J shed 1 base, and the junction held 0 bases outside the gene matches. The CDR3 runs 14 residues. CDR3: CASSIGTGNTEAFF. The CDR3 DNA is TGTGCCAGTAGTATAGGGACAGGGAACACTGAAGCTTTCTTT.

The chain links TRBV2 to TRBJ1-2, with 7 bases aligning to TRBD1. The CDR3 is 12 amino acids. Trimming at V came to 6 bases and at J to 6 bases, leaving 4 bases not matched to a gene. Germline CDR1 and CDR2: SNHLY and FYNNEI. Written as DNA, the CDR3 is TGTGCCAGCAGGCAGGGACAGAATGGCTACACCTTC. Protein sequence: CASRQGQNGYTF.

The CDR3 coding sequence is TGTGCCAGCAGCTCCTACCAGGGGGCTTATGGAAACACCATATATTTT. As protein: CASSSYQGAYGNTIYF. This sequence joins TRBV9 and TRBJ1-3, with TRBD1 matching over 8 bases. This CDR3 has 16 residues. V shed 4 bases and J 3 bases; nucleotides not matched to a gene: 9. CDR1 and CDR2 from the germline V gene are SGDLS and YYNGEE.

The CDR3 sequence is CASSTGGGADTQYF. Written as DNA, the CDR3 is TGTGCCAGCAGCACCGGCGGGGGGGCAGATACGCAGTATTTT. The chain combines TRBV7-9 with TRBJ2-3; 9 nucleotides line up with TRBD2. Germline V gene lookup returns CDR1 SEHNR and CDR2 FQNEAQ (reference sequence). The CDR3 loop spans 14 amino acids. The V segment lost 5 bases and the J segment 4 bases; nucleotides outside the gene matches: 4.

V gene TRBV15 combines with J gene TRBJ2-3; D remains ambiguous. CDR1 and CDR2 (germline): LNHNV, YYDKDF (reference sequence). V dropped 0 bases and J dropped 2 bases, with 9 bases sitting between them. This CDR3 spans 15 amino acids. CDR3 sequence: CATSREVAYTDTQYF. The CDR3 coding sequence is TGTGCCACCAGCAGAGAGGTAGCATACACAGATACGCAGTATTTT.

This clone was seen repeatedly, ten times or more. The chain joins TRBV7-2 to TRBJ1-3; TRBD1 agrees at 8 bases. CDR3 length equals 16 residues. Germline V gives CDR1 SGHTA, CDR2 FQGNSA. After removal of 3 bases from V and 4 bases from J, the junction contained 8 bases not matched to a gene. As DNA, the CDR3 is TGTGCCAGCAGCTTTCGACAGGGGTCTTCAGGAAACACCATATATTTT. Translation gives CASSFRQGSSGNTIYF.

The rearrangement uses TRBV6-5 and TRBJ1-6; D possibly corresponds to TRBD1 (5 bases). The CDR3 covers 15 residues. Germline CDR1 MNHEY, CDR2 SVGAGI. V gave up 4 bases and J gave up 10 bases, with 17 bases separating them. The CDR3: CASSLGGTAGSPLHF. The CDR3 DNA reads TGTGCCAGCAGTTTGGGGGGAACAGCCGGATCACCCCTCCACTTT.

The chain has TRBV5-1 and TRBJ1-1; maybe TRBD1 (6 bases). This CDR3 is built from 16 residues. Trimming took 2 bases from V and 5 from J, leaving 19 bases between them. CDR1 is SGHRS, CDR2 YFSETQ, per germline. CDR3 in DNA: TGCGCCAGCAGCTTTCAAGGAACAGGGACGGGAACTGAAGCTTTCTTT. As protein: CASSFQGTGTGTEAFF.

CDR3 region: CASSGTSGGLSTDTQYF. The CDR3 bases are TGCGCCAGCAGCGGGACTAGCGGGGGCCTTAGCACAGATACGCAGTATTTT. The chain employs TRBV5-1 and TRBJ2-3; 14 nucleotides match TRBD2. CDR1 is SGHRS, CDR2 YFSETQ, per germline. Trimming at V came to 4 bases and at J to 0 bases, leaving 4 bases not matched to a gene. The CDR3 consists of 17 residues.

This clone occurred a few times. The rearrangement uses TRBV19 and TRBJ1-6; no definite D call. This CDR3 contains 17 residues. The germline gives CDR1 LNHDA, CDR2 SQIVND (reference sequence). V was clipped by 7 bases and J by 0 bases, with 16 bases between them. The CDR3 coding sequence is TGTGCCAGTAACGACCCAGCGGGTAGCTCCTATAATTCACCCCTCCACTTT. Its translation is CASNDPAGSSYNSPLHF.